This TCR beta chain was captured in a study of neurological immune-mediated disorders. This CDR3 region has 15 residues. V was trimmed by 3 bases and J by 5 bases, leaving 17 bases between them. The germline V gene has CDR1 SGDLS and CDR2 YYNGEE. 2 million unsorted PBMCs were stored in RNAlater at -80 °C before RNA extraction. Ten or more counts support this clonotype. MiXCR, run by TCRdb on the 5' RACE reads, gives a single entry per CDR3 protein. The sample yields approximately 40,000 distinct CDR3 sequences, 9.5% to 15% seen once. The receptor was derived from a female donor in good health. The rearrangement joins TRBV9 to TRBJ1-1; the D gene is possibly TRBD1 (6 bases). The sample taken for sequencing was PBMCs. The CDR3 protein is CASSGLQGSRTEAFF. CDR3 coding DNA: TGTGCCAGCAGCGGCTTACAGGGCTCGAGGACTGAAGCTTTCTTT.